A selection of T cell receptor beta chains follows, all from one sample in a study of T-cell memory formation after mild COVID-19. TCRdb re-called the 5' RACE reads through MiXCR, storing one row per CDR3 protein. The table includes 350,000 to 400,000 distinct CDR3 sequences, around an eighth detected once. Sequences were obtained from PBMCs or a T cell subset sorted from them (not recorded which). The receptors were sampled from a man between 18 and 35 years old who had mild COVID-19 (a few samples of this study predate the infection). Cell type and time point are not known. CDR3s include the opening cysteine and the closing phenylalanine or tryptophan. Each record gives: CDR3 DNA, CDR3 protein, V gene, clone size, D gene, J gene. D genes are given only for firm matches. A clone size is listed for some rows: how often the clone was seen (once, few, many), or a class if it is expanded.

cdr3_nt: TGTGCCAGCAGCACCAGTGCCCAGCCCCAGCATTTT; cdr3_aa: CASSTSAQPQHF; v_call: TRBV7-9; clone_size: .; d_call: .; j_call: TRBJ1-5
cdr3_nt: TGTGCCATCAGTGAGTGGAGGGGGCTATCCACTGAAGCTTTCTTT; cdr3_aa: CAISEWRGLSTEAFF; v_call: TRBV10-3; clone_size: few; d_call: TRBD1; j_call: TRBJ1-1
cdr3_nt: TGTGCCAGCAGGGAACAGGGGTTAAGTGAAAAACTGTTTTTT; cdr3_aa: CASREQGLSEKLFF; v_call: TRBV6-1; clone_size: .; d_call: TRBD1; j_call: TRBJ1-4
cdr3_nt: TGTGCCAGCGGCCCCCGACTTCAGGAGTACACTGAAGCTTTCTTT; cdr3_aa: CASGPRLQEYTEAFF; v_call: TRBV7-2; clone_size: few; d_call: .; j_call: TRBJ1-1
cdr3_nt: TGTGCCAGCAGCCCGGGGGAGAGGGAGGGTCAGCCCCAGCATTTT; cdr3_aa: CASSPGEREGQPQHF; v_call: TRBV4-2; clone_size: .; d_call: .; j_call: TRBJ1-5
cdr3_nt: TGTGCCAGCAGTCCGCCTAGCGGGGAAGTCGGGGAGCTGTTTTTT; cdr3_aa: CASSPPSGEVGELFF; v_call: TRBV12-3/TRBV12-4; clone_size: many; d_call: TRBD2; j_call: TRBJ2-2
cdr3_nt: TGTGCCAGCAGCTTATTTAACAGGGAGCGTGGCTACACCTTC; cdr3_aa: CASSLFNRERGYTF; v_call: TRBV7-2; clone_size: .; d_call: .; j_call: TRBJ1-2
cdr3_nt: TGCGCCAGCAGCTTGGGCAGGCCTGGAGAGAACACTGAAGCTTTCTTT; cdr3_aa: CASSLGRPGENTEAFF; v_call: TRBV5-1; clone_size: .; d_call: .; j_call: TRBJ1-1
cdr3_nt: TGCAGCGTCCACGCCCCCAGGTCCCATGGCTACACCTTC; cdr3_aa: CSVHAPRSHGYTF; v_call: TRBV29-1; clone_size: few; d_call: .; j_call: TRBJ1-2
cdr3_nt: TGTGCCAGCAGCTTTGTTGGGGGTGGCAATCAGCCCCAGCATTTT; cdr3_aa: CASSFVGGGNQPQHF; v_call: TRBV12-3/TRBV12-4; clone_size: few; d_call: .; j_call: TRBJ1-5
cdr3_nt: TGTGCCAGCAGCTTAGGCGGGACTAGCGGGGGACAGAACACCGGGGAGCTGTTTTTT; cdr3_aa: CASSLGGTSGGQNTGELFF; v_call: TRBV7-9; clone_size: .; d_call: TRBD2; j_call: TRBJ2-2
cdr3_nt: TGCAGTGCTCAAAAGGGACACACCCAAGAGACCCAGTACTTC; cdr3_aa: CSAQKGHTQETQYF; v_call: TRBV20-1; clone_size: .; d_call: .; j_call: TRBJ2-5
cdr3_nt: TGCGCCAGCAGCGAGCAGGGGCTGAACACTGAAGCTTTCTTT; cdr3_aa: CASSEQGLNTEAFF; v_call: TRBV5-1; clone_size: few; d_call: .; j_call: TRBJ1-1
cdr3_nt: TGTGCCAGCAGTTTTACTAGCGGGCAAGAGACCCAGTACTTC; cdr3_aa: CASSFTSGQETQYF; v_call: TRBV7-2; clone_size: .; d_call: TRBD2; j_call: TRBJ2-5
cdr3_nt: TGTGCCAGCAACTTTCACGAGAACTATGGCTACACCTTC; cdr3_aa: CASNFHENYGYTF; v_call: TRBV28; clone_size: .; d_call: .; j_call: TRBJ1-2
cdr3_nt: TGTGCCAGCAGTCCCGGAGGGGCGGGGGGCTCCGGGGAGCTGTTTTTT; cdr3_aa: CASSPGGAGGSGELFF; v_call: TRBV12-3/TRBV12-4; clone_size: .; d_call: TRBD2; j_call: TRBJ2-2
cdr3_nt: TGCAGTGCTAGAGATACGTTGTGGGCAATGAACACTGAAGCTTTCTTT; cdr3_aa: CSARDTLWAMNTEAFF; v_call: TRBV20-1; clone_size: few; d_call: .; j_call: TRBJ1-1
cdr3_nt: TGTGCCAGCAGCTTAGGGGCAGGGAATGTCGGGGAGCTGTTTTTT; cdr3_aa: CASSLGAGNVGELFF; v_call: TRBV7-3; clone_size: .; d_call: .; j_call: TRBJ2-2
cdr3_nt: TGTGCCAGCAGCTTTAGTGGTAAATCCTACGAGCAGTACTTC; cdr3_aa: CASSFSGKSYEQYF; v_call: TRBV12-1; clone_size: .; d_call: .; j_call: TRBJ2-7
cdr3_nt: TGCAGCGTCCGGACGGCTGGGATAGTGCAAGAGACCCAGTACTTC; cdr3_aa: CSVRTAGIVQETQYF; v_call: TRBV29-1; clone_size: .; d_call: .; j_call: TRBJ2-5
cdr3_nt: TGTGCCAGCAGTCAGCTGGGGGGCGTGTACGAGCAGTACTTC; cdr3_aa: CASSQLGGVYEQYF; v_call: TRBV7-2; clone_size: .; d_call: .; j_call: TRBJ2-7
cdr3_nt: TGCGCCAGCAGCTTGGCCCAGGTGACAGGCACAGATACGCAGTATTTT; cdr3_aa: CASSLAQVTGTDTQYF; v_call: TRBV5-1; clone_size: many; d_call: .; j_call: TRBJ2-3
cdr3_nt: TGTGCCAGCAGTAGGGCCTCCCTAGATACGCAGTATTTT; cdr3_aa: CASSRASLDTQYF; v_call: TRBV6-2/TRBV6-3; clone_size: .; d_call: .; j_call: TRBJ2-3
cdr3_nt: TGTGCCAGCAGCTTAGAAGGGGCCGCCCATAATTCACCCCTCCACTTT; cdr3_aa: CASSLEGAAHNSPLHF; v_call: TRBV7-2; clone_size: .; d_call: .; j_call: TRBJ1-6
cdr3_nt: TGTGCCAGCAGCTTAGCCGCCTCTGGAAACACCATATATTTT; cdr3_aa: CASSLAASGNTIYF; v_call: TRBV7-6; clone_size: .; d_call: .; j_call: TRBJ1-3
cdr3_nt: TGTGCCAGCAGTTATCAGGACGGAAGCACAGATACGCAGTATTTT; cdr3_aa: CASSYQDGSTDTQYF; v_call: TRBV6-5; clone_size: many; d_call: .; j_call: TRBJ2-3
cdr3_nt: TGTGCCAGCAGTTTATCTATGGGGGGCCGGTCACCCCTCCACTTT; cdr3_aa: CASSLSMGGRSPLHF; v_call: TRBV27; clone_size: .; d_call: .; j_call: TRBJ1-6
cdr3_nt: TGTGCCAGCAGCTTGACAGTTCCCAATCAGCCCCAGCATTTT; cdr3_aa: CASSLTVPNQPQHF; v_call: TRBV11-2; clone_size: .; d_call: .; j_call: TRBJ1-5
cdr3_nt: TGCGCCAGCAGCTTGGGACTCGCTAGCGGGGGCGATGAGCAGTTCTTC; cdr3_aa: CASSLGLASGGDEQFF; v_call: TRBV5-1; clone_size: .; d_call: TRBD2; j_call: TRBJ2-1
cdr3_nt: TGCGCCAGCAGCTTGGTGAGCTCTGGGGCCAACGTCCTGACTTTC; cdr3_aa: CASSLVSSGANVLTF; v_call: TRBV5-1; clone_size: many; d_call: .; j_call: TRBJ2-6
cdr3_nt: TGTGCCAGCAGTTTAGGACAGGGGAGACTCTATGGCTACACCTTC; cdr3_aa: CASSLGQGRLYGYTF; v_call: TRBV12-3/TRBV12-4; clone_size: many; d_call: TRBD1; j_call: TRBJ1-2
cdr3_nt: TGCGCCAGCAGCCGAGGGTGGGGGACAGGGAGCTGGTTGGGCTACGAGCAGTACTTC; cdr3_aa: CASSRGWGTGSWLGYEQYF; v_call: TRBV4-3; clone_size: few; d_call: TRBD1; j_call: TRBJ2-7
cdr3_nt: TGTGCCAGCTTCGCCCTAGCAGCTTCGGATGAGCAGTTCTTC; cdr3_aa: CASFALAASDEQFF; v_call: TRBV6-5; clone_size: .; d_call: .; j_call: TRBJ2-1
cdr3_nt: TGTGCCAGCAGCGCCCCCGGGACACAAAACCCTGAAGCTTTCTTT; cdr3_aa: CASSAPGTQNPEAFF; v_call: TRBV11-2; clone_size: .; d_call: .; j_call: TRBJ1-1
cdr3_nt: TGTGCCAGCAGTTATTTCCACGGGGGCGGCGGCAATCAGCCCCAGCATTTT; cdr3_aa: CASSYFHGGGGNQPQHF; v_call: TRBV6-2/TRBV6-3; clone_size: many; d_call: .; j_call: TRBJ1-5
cdr3_nt: TGTGCCAGCAGCCAAGTATGGCTAGCGGGGAACACAGATACGCAGTATTTT; cdr3_aa: CASSQVWLAGNTDTQYF; v_call: TRBV4-2; clone_size: .; d_call: TRBD2; j_call: TRBJ2-3
cdr3_nt: TGCAGTGCTAGTAGACAAAATCAGCCCCAGCATTTT; cdr3_aa: CSASRQNQPQHF; v_call: TRBV20-1; clone_size: .; d_call: .; j_call: TRBJ1-5